The present TCR beta chain was sequenced within a study of blood T cell repertoires in COVID-19. Method: immunoSEQ multiplex PCR; TCRdb's copy keeps in-frame clones and lacks some. Of about 150,000 clones listed, 70% to 90% were seen once; the top ten hold approximately 12%. The sequenced sample consisted of peripheral blood. The receptor was derived from a man aged 55 to 70 with active or convalescent COVID-19.

CDR3: CAWSETITGEQYF. DNA of the CDR3: TGTGCCTGGAGTGAGACTATCACGGGGGAGCAGTACTTC. The V and J genes are TRBV30 and TRBJ2-7; possibly TRBD2 for D (5 bases). Germline CDR1 and CDR2: GTSNPN and SVGIG (reference sequence). The ends were cut back, 1 base at V and 7 bases at J, with 14 bases in the middle. The CDR3 has 13 amino acids. Filled out from reference TRBV30 and TRBJ2-7, the complete variable domain reads SQTIHQWPATLVQPVGSPLSLECTVEGTSNPNLYWYRQAAGRGLQLLFYSVGIGQISSEVPQNLSASRPQDRQFILSSKKLLLSDSGFYLCAWSETITGEQYFGPGTRLTVT.